The 12 T cell receptor beta chains given below trace back to one sample, sequenced in a study of blood T cell repertoires in COVID-19. Sequenced by immunoSEQ multiplex PCR; TCRdb stores in-frame clones only, minus some. This table has 150,000 or so clones, almost 85% appearing once. Material: peripheral blood. All receptors derive from a human donor with acute or convalescent COVID-19. The donor label of this sample is uncertain.

The chain employs TRBV7-2 and TRBJ1-6, with 9 bases that match TRBD1. CDR1 and CDR2 (germline): SGHTA, FQGNSA. Trimming took 2 bases from V and 10 from J; bases not matched to a gene: 6. The CDR3 is 15 residues long. CDR3 nucleotide sequence: TGTGCCAGCAGCTTACCAGGACAGGGGAAATCACCCCTCCACTTT. Its translation: CASSLPGQGKSPLHF.

The CDR3, as DNA: TGTGCCAGCAGGGGACTGGGGGGAAGGACCTACGAGCAGTACTTC. Protein: CASRGLGGRTYEQYF. The rearrangement uses TRBV2 and TRBJ2-7, with a possible D match to TRBD2 (6 bases). CDR1 SNHLY and CDR2 FYNNEI come from the germline V gene. The CDR3 extends over 15 amino acids. The V end was cut by 6 bases, the J end by 2 bases, with 17 bases between.

CDR3 sequence reads: CASSSVTAVPGANYGYTF. DNA of the CDR3: TGTGCCAGCAGCTCCGTAACAGCGGTACCCGGAGCTAACTATGGCTACACCTTC. This chain connects TRBV7-8 to TRBJ1-2; D call uncertain. The ends were cut back, 4 bases at V and 0 bases at J, with 21 bases in the middle. There are 18 residues in the CDR3. Germline V CDR1 and CDR2: SGHVS, FQNEAQ.

The chain links TRBV9 to TRBJ2-3; D perhaps matches TRBD2 (5 bases). The CDR3 is made up of 15 amino acids. V lost 2 bases, J lost 0 bases, and 10 bases lay in between. The germline gives CDR1 SGDLS, CDR2 YYNGEE. CDR3: CASSVDFKSTDTQYF. The DNA of the CDR3 is TGTGCCAGCAGCGTGGACTTCAAGAGCACAGATACGCAGTATTTT.

The chain recombines TRBV12-3 or TRBV12-4 with TRBJ1-6; the match to TRBD1 covers 7 bases. CDR3 length: 13 amino acids. The V segment lost 8 bases and the J segment 8 bases; nucleotides outside the gene matches: 6. This CDR3 reads CASFDQGDSPLHF. In DNA form, the CDR3 reads TGTGCCAGCTTTGACCAGGGGGATTCACCCCTCCACTTT.

The V and J genes are TRBV10-3 and TRBJ1-2; D ambiguous. Germline CDR1 reads ENHRY; CDR2 reads SYGVKD. The CDR3 is 12 amino acids. With 7 bases removed from V and 4 bases from J, the gap between germline ends came to 10 bases. CDR3 sequence reads: CAITEDSYGYTF. In nucleotides, the CDR3 is TGTGCCATCACGGAAGACTCCTATGGCTACACCTTC.

The chain has TRBV2 and TRBJ1-5, with D maybe TRBD1 (5 bases). Per germline, CDR1 SNHLY and CDR2 FYNNEI. The CDR3 loop spans 15 amino acids. The ends were cut back, 5 bases at V and 1 base at J, with 12 bases in the middle. The CDR3 DNA is TGTGCCAGCAGTCAAAGGGGAAGGAGCAATCAGCCCCAGCATTTT. Translated, it gives CASSQRGRSNQPQHF. Variable domain in full (rest from reference TRBV2 and TRBJ1-5): EPEVTQTPSHQVTQMGQEVILRCVPISNHLYFYWYRQILGQKVEFLVSFYNNEISEKSEIFDDQFSVERPDGSNFTLKIRSTKLEDSAMYFCASSQRGRSNQPQHFGDGTRLSIL.

The V and J genes are TRBV12-3 or TRBV12-4 and TRBJ1-1, with D possibly being TRBD1 (5 bases). V lost 6 bases and J 1 base, leaving 9 bases between the germline ends. CDR3 length equals 13 residues. CDR3 sequence: CASRSRENTEAFF. As DNA, the CDR3 is TGTGCCAGCAGATCCAGGGAGAACACTGAAGCTTTCTTT.

The chain recombines TRBV24-1 with TRBJ1-2; 8 nucleotides line up with TRBD1. J gave up 3 bases and V 5 bases, and 4 bases lay outside the gene matches. CDR3 length: 14 residues. Germline CDR1 is KGHDR and CDR2 is SFDVKD. The CDR3 reads CATSATGDYYGYTF. The CDR3 DNA is TGTGCCACCAGTGCGACAGGGGACTACTATGGCTACACCTTC.

The V gene is TRBV5-1, the J gene TRBJ2-3, with 11 bases identical to TRBD1. The V segment lost 7 bases and the J segment 3 bases; nucleotides outside the gene matches: 4. CDR1 is SGHRS, CDR2 YFSETQ, per germline. The CDR3 extends over 14 amino acids. Here the CDR3 reads CASQGTGGTDTQYF. For the CDR3, the DNA is TGCGCCAGCCAAGGGACAGGGGGAACAGATACGCAGTATTTT.

This chain links TRBV19 with TRBJ1-3; TRBD1 matches 9 bases. CDR1 is LNHDA and CDR2 is SQIVND in the germline V gene (reference sequence). This CDR3 spans 14 amino acids. V lost 7 bases and J lost 3; bases outside the gene matches: 4. As DNA, the CDR3 is TGTGCCAGTACTACAGGGGGCGTTGGAAACACCATATATTTT. Protein product: CASTTGGVGNTIYF.

J is TRBJ1-2 and V is TRBV19; the match to TRBD1 covers 7 bases. J was trimmed by 4 bases and V by 7 bases; bases with no gene match: 15. Germline V gene data show CDR1 as LNHDA and CDR2 as SQIVND (reference sequence). The CDR3 totals 16 residues. As DNA, the CDR3 is TGTGCCAGTACAGGGCCCAGGGGGGCGTTCTCCTATGGCTACACCTTC. Residues: CASTGPRGAFSYGYTF.